This T cell receptor beta chain is drawn from a study of CD8 T cells in Susac syndrome. cDNA came from roughly 0.53 to 1 ug RNA primed by random hexamers. MiXCR, run by TCRdb on the immunoSEQ multiplex PCR reads, gives a single entry per CDR3 protein. This table holds some 260,000 distinct CDR3 sequences, 70% to 90% found once. This clonotype was picked up one time. The sequenced sample was CD8+ T cells from PBMCs. This TCR derives from a human donor with multiple sclerosis.

In DNA, the CDR3 is TGCAGCGGGCTCCCGGGGACTAGCGGGAGGGCGTATGAGCAGTTCTTC. Translating it yields CSGLPGTSGRAYEQFF. The V call is TRBV29-1, the J call TRBJ2-1, with 16 bases fitting TRBD2. This CDR3 comprises 16 residues. Germline lookup yields CDR1 SQVTM and CDR2 ANQGSEA. The V gene end was trimmed by 7 bases and the J gene end by 8 bases; junction bases not matched to a gene: 11.